The 2 T cell receptor beta chains given below trace back to one sample, sequenced in a study of metastatic and nonmetastatic thyroid tumors. Among the patients, none had received any treatment before thyroid surgery. MiXCR reprocessed the PCR reads for TCRdb. This sample has fewer than 35,000 clones, with 18% found just once. Sequencing used blood. These receptors were collected from a male donor with papillary thyroid cancer or a benign thyroid nodule (not recorded which). Some clones in this sample may be carry-over from other donors' samples.

This clone was detected many times. The chain combines TRBV5-4 with TRBJ1-6; no clear D. The CDR3 consists of 16 residues. V was clipped by 4 bases and J by 5 bases, with 16 bases between them. CDR1 and CDR2 from the germline V gene are SGHNT and YYREEE (reference sequence). CDR3 amino acids: CASSQPDNYNNSPLHF. The DNA of the CDR3 is TGTGCCAGCAGCCAGCCCGACAACTACAATAATTCACCCCTCCACTTT.

This clone was seen many times. The rearrangement uses TRBV9 and TRBJ1-5; D uncertain. Germline V gives CDR1 SGDLS, CDR2 YYNGEE. The CDR3 covers 14 residues. The germline V and J ends were trimmed by 4 bases and 2 bases, with 10 bases remaining between them. The DNA for the CDR3 is TGTGCCAGCAGCCCTAATGGGGGCAATCAGCCCCAGCATTTT. Protein: CASSPNGGNQPQHF.